The rows below give T cell receptor beta chains drawn from one sample of a study of Graves' ophthalmopathy and Graves' hyperthyroidism. Using its own MiXCR run on the multiplex PCR reads, TCRdb lists one record per CDR3 protein. The sample comprises roughly 230,000 distinct CDR3 sequences, approximately 21% of which are singletons, and around two fifths rests with the top ten. Sequenced: peripheral blood. The receptors stem from a woman aged 50 to 65 with Graves' ophthalmopathy. Both conserved end residues are part of each CDR3.

v_gene	j_gene	CDR3aa
TRBV12-3/TRBV12-4	TRBJ2-7	CASSSRLRATYEQYF
TRBV5-1	TRBJ2-7	CASSLDVSSYEQYF
TRBV6-1	TRBJ1-5	CASRKMSDQPQHF
TRBV20-1	TRBJ2-7	CSARSPGGNYEQYF
TRBV6-1	TRBJ1-4	CASSEVWQINEKLFF
TRBV24-1	TRBJ1-1	CAPPQGPNTEAFF
TRBV4-2	TRBJ2-5	CASGNEGGETQYF
TRBV20-1	TRBJ2-2	CSARVGGATGELFF
TRBV5-1	TRBJ1-1	CASSPGDRVGNTEAFF
TRBV12-3/TRBV12-4	TRBJ1-5	CASSPRRGGSPQHF
TRBV2	TRBJ1-1	CASRLHTGGTEAFF
TRBV5-1	TRBJ1-1	CASSLGSGQGNTEAFF
TRBV6-2/TRBV6-3	TRBJ2-7	CASRDRSGSSYEQYF
TRBV6-1	TRBJ1-3	CASSEWEGRNTIYF
TRBV6-5	TRBJ1-1	CASSPAVGGTEAFF
TRBV7-2	TRBJ2-2	CASSPLVSGSGELFF
TRBV12-3/TRBV12-4	TRBJ1-2	CASSSDPGLVYGYTF
TRBV7-8	TRBJ2-5	CASSYRTGGVVKTQYF
TRBV6-1	TRBJ1-6	CASRPDPGYNSPLHF
TRBV28	TRBJ2-7	CASSMTASYEQYF
TRBV29-1	TRBJ1-1	CSGNVGVDTEAFF
TRBV5-5	TRBJ1-5	CASSFQVGGRNQPQHF
TRBV12-3/TRBV12-4	TRBJ2-7	CASSSTAGRATRYEQYF
TRBV9	TRBJ1-2	CASSVEQNYGYTF
TRBV7-9	TRBJ2-5	CASTPSETQYF
TRBV11-2	TRBJ1-1	CASSFRGTEAFF
TRBV2	TRBJ2-5	CASSVRVETQYF
TRBV6-5	TRBJ2-7	CASSYLPTSGAYEQYF
TRBV20-1	TRBJ2-7	CSANKRLAGIYEQYF
TRBV7-2	TRBJ2-7	CASSLGREQYF
TRBV12-3/TRBV12-4	TRBJ1-1	CASRVWGRLNTEAFF
TRBV19	TRBJ1-1	CASSVRTGSEAFF
TRBV7-9	TRBJ2-5	CASSPPLGLQETQYF
TRBV4-1	TRBJ1-2	CASSQRTGVPSGTF
TRBV19	TRBJ1-5	CASRMPGSAGQPQHF